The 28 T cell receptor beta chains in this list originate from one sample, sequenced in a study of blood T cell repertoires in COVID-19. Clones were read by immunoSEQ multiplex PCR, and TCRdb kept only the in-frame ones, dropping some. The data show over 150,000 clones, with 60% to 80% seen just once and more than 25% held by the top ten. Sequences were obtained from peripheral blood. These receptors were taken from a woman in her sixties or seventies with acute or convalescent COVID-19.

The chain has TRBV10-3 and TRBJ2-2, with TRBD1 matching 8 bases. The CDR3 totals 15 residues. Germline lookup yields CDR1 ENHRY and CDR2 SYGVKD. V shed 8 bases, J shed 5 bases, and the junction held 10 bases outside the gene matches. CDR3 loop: CAIGGQVTRTGELFF. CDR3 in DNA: TGTGCCATCGGGGGACAGGTCACGAGGACCGGGGAGCTGTTTTTT.

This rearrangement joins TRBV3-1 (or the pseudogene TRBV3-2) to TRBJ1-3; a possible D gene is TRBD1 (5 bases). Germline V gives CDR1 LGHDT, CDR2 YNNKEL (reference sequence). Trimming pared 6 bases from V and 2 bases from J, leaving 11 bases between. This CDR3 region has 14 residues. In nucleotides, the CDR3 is TGTGCCAGCAGGCCACAGGCGGCTGGAAACACCATATATTTT. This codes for CASRPQAAGNTIYF.

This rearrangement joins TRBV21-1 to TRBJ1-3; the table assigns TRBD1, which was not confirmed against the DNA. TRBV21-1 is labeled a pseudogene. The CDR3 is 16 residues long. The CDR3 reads CASSTGPGGTGNTIYF. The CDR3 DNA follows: TGTGCCAGCAGCACCGGACCAGGGGGTACTGGAAACACCATATATTTT.

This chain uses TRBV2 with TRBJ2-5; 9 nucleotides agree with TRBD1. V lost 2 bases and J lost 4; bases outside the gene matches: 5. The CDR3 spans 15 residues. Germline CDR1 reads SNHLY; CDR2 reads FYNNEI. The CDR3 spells CASSELGQGPETQYF. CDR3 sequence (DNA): TGTGCCAGCAGTGAATTGGGACAGGGACCAGAGACCCAGTACTTC.

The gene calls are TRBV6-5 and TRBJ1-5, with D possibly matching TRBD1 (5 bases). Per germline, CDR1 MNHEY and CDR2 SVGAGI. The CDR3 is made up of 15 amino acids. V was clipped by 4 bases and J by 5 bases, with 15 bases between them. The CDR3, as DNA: TGTGCCAGCAGTTGGCGAGGAGGGGAGGATCAGCCCCAGCATTTT. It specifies CASSWRGGEDQPQHF.

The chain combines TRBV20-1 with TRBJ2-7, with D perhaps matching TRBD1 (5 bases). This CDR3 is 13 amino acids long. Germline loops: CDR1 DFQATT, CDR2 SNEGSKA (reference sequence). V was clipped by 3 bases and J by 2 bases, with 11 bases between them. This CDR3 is CSASGQGTYEQYF. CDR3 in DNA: TGCAGTGCTAGTGGTCAGGGAACCTACGAGCAGTACTTC.

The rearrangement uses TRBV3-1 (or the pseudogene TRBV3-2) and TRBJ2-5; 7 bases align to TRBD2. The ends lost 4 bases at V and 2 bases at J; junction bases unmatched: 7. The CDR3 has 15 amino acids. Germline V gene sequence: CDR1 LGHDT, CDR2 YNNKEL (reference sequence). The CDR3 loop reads CASSLGGVEQETQYF. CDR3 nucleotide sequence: TGTGCCAGCAGCCTGGGGGGGGTAGAGCAAGAGACCCAGTACTTC.

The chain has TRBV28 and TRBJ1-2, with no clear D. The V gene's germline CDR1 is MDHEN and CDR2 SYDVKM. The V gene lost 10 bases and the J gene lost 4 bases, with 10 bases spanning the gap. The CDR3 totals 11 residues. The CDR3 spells CATGRGYGYTF. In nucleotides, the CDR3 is TGTGCCACCGGACGGGGCTATGGCTACACCTTC.

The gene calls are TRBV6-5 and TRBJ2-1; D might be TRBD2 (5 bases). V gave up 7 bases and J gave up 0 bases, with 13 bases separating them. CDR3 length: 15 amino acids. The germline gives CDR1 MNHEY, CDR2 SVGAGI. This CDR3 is CASTRVRDSYNEQFF. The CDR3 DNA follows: TGTGCCAGCACGCGGGTAAGGGACTCCTACAATGAGCAGTTCTTC.

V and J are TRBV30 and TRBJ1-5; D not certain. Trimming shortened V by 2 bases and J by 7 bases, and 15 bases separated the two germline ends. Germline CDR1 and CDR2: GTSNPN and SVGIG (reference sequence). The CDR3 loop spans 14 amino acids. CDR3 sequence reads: CAWSRMRVWQPQHF. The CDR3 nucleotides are TGTGCCTGGAGTCGGATGAGGGTATGGCAGCCCCAGCATTTT.

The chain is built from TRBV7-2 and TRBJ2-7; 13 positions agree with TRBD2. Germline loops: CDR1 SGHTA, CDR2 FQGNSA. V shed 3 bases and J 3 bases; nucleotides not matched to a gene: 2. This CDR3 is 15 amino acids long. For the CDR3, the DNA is TGTGCCAGCAGCTTCGGGACTAGCGGGATCTACGAGCAGTACTTC. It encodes CASSFGTSGIYEQYF.

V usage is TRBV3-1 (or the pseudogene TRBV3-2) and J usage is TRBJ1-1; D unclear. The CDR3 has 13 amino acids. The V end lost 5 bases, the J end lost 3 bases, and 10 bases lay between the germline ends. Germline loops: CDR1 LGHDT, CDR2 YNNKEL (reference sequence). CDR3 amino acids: CASSSSIDTEAFF. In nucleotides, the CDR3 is TGTGCCAGCAGCTCAAGCATAGACACTGAAGCTTTCTTT.

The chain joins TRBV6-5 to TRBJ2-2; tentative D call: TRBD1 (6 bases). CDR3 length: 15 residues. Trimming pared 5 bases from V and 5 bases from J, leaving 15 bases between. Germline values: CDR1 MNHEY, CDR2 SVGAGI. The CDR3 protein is CASSRDTLGTGELFF. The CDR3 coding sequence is TGTGCCAGCAGTAGGGACACCTTGGGGACCGGGGAGCTGTTTTTT.

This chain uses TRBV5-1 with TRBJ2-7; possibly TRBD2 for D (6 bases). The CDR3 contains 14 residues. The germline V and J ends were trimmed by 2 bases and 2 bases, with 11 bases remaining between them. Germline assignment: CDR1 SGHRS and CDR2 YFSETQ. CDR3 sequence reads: CASSFRGSPYEQYF. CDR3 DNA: TGCGCCAGCAGCTTCCGGGGGAGTCCCTACGAGCAGTACTTC. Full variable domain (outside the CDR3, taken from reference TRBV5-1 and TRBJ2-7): KAGVTQTPRYLIKTRGQQVTLSCSPISGHRSVSWYQQTPGQGLQFLFEYFSETQRNKGNFPGRFSGRQFSNSRSEMNVSTLELGDSALYLCASSFRGSPYEQYFGPGTRLTVT.

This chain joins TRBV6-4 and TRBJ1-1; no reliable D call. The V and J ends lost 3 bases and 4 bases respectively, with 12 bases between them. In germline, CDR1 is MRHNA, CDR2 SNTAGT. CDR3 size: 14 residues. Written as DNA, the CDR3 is TGTGCCAGCAGTGAAAGCCGGCGGGGCACTGAAGCTTTCTTT. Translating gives CASSESRRGTEAFF.

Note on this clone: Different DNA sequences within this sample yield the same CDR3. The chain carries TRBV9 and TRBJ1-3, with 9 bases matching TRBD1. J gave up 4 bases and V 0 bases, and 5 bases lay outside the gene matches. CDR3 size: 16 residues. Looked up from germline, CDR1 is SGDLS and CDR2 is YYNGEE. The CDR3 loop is CASSVGTGGFGNTIYF. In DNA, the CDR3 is TGTGCCAGCAGCGTAGGTACAGGGGGCTTCGGAAACACCATATATTTT.

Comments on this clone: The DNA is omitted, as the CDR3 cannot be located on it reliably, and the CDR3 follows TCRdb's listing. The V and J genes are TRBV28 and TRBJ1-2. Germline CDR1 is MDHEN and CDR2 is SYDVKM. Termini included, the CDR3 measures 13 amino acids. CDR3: CASSLADFRGYTF.

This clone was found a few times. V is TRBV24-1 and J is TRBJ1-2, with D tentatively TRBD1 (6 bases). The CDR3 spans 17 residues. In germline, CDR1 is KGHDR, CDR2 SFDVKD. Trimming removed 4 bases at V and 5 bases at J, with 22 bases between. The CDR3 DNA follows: TGTGCCACCAGTGACCCGAAAACAGGGAACAAGGGGTATGGCTACACCTTC. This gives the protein CATSDPKTGNKGYGYTF.

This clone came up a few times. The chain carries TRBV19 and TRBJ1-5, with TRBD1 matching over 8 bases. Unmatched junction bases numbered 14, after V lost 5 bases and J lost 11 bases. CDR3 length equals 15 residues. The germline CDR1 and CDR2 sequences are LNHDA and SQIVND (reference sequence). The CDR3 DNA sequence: TGTGCCAGTAGTGCTTCACAGGGGGGGATTGGAGCCCAGCATTTT. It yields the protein CASSASQGGIGAQHF. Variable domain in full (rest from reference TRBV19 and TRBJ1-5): DGGITQSPKYLFRKEGQNVTLSCEQNLNHDAMYWYRQDPGQGLRLIYYSQIVNDFQKGDIAEGYSVSREKKESFPLTVTSAQKNPTAFYLCASSASQGGIGAQHFGDGTRLSIL.

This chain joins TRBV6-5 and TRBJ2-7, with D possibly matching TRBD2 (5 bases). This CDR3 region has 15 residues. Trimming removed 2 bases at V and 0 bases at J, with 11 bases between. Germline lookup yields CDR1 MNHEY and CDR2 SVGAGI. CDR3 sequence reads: CASSYDGIFSYEQYF. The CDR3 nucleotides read TGTGCCAGCAGTTACGACGGGATTTTCTCCTACGAGCAGTACTTC.

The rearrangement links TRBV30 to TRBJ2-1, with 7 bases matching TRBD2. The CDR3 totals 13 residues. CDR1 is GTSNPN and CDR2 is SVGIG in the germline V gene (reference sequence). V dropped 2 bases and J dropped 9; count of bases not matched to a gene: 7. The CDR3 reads CAWSSGKGSEQFF. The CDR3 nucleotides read TGTGCCTGGAGTAGCGGGAAAGGTAGTGAGCAGTTCTTC.

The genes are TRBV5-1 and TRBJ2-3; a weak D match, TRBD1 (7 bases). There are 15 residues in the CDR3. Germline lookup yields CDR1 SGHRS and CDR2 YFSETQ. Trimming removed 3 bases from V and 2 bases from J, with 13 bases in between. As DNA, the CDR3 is TGCGCCAGCAGCTCTGGGGGGACAGTCACAGATACGCAGTATTTT. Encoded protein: CASSSGGTVTDTQYF.

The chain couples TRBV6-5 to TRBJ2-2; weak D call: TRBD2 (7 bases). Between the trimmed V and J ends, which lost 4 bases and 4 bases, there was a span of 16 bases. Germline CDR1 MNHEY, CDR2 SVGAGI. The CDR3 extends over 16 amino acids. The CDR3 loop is CASSSGGGRGTGELFF. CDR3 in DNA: TGTGCCAGCAGTTCGGGGGGCGGGAGAGGCACCGGGGAGCTGTTTTTT.

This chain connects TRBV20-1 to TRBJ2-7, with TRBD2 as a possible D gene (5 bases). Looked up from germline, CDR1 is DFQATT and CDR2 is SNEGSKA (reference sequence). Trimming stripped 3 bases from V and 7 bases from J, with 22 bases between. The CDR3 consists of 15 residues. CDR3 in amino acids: CSASWGRGPTGEQYF. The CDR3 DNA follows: TGCAGTGCTAGTTGGGGTCGGGGTCCAACCGGGGAGCAGTACTTC.

The CDR3 DNA follows: TGCAGCGTTGATGTTGGAGCAGATACGCAGTATTTT. It codes for CSVDVGADTQYF. The V call is TRBV29-1, the J call TRBJ2-3; D not resolved. Germline V gene sequence: CDR1 SQVTM, CDR2 ANQGSEA. The ends were cut back, 3 bases at V and 4 bases at J, with 8 bases in the middle. This CDR3 region has 12 residues.

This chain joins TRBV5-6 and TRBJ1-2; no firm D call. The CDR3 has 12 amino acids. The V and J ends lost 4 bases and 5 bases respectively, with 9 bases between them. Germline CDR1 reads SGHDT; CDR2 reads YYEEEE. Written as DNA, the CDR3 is TGTGCCAGCAGCCAACTCCTTTATGGCTACACCTTC. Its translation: CASSQLLYGYTF. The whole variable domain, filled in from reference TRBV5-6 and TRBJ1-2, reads DAGVTQSPTHLIKTRGQQVTLRCSPKSGHDTVSWYQQALGQGPQFIFQYYEEEERQRGNFPDRFSGHQFPNYSSELNVNALLLGDSALYLCASSQLLYGYTFGSGTRLTVV.

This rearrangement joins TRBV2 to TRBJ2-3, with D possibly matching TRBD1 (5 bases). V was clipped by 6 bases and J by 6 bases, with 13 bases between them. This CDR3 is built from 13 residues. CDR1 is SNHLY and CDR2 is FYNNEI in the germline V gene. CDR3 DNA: TGTGCCAGCAGAATGGACATCACTGATACGCAGTATTTT. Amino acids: CASRMDITDTQYF.

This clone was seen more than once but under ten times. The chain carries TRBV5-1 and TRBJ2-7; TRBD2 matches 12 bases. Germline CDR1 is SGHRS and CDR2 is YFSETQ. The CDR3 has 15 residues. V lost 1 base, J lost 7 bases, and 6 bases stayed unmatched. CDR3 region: CASSLPTSGSVEQYF. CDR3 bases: TGCGCCAGCAGCTTGCCGACTAGCGGGAGTGTTGAGCAGTACTTC.